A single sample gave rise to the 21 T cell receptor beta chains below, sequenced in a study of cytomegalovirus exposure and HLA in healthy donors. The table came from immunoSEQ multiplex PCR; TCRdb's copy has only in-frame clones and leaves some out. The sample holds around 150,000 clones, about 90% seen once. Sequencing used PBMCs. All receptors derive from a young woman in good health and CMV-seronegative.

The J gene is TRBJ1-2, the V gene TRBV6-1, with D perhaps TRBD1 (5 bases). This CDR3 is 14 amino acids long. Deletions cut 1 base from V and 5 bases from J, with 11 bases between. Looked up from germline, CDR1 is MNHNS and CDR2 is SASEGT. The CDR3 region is CASSEGGTSYGYTF. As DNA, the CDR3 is TGTGCCAGCAGTGAAGGGGGGACGTCTTATGGCTACACCTTC.

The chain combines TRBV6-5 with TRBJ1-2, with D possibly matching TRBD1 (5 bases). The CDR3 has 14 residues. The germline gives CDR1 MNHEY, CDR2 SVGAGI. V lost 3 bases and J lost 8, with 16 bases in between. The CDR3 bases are TGTGCCAGCAGTTATACCGGGGGTATGGGCGGCTACACCTTC. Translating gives CASSYTGGMGGYTF.

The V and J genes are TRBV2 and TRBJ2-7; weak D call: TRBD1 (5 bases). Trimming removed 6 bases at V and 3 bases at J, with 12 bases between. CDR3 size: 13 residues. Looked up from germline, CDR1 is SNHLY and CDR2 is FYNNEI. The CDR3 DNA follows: TGTGCCAGCAGCATAGACAGATACTACGAGCAGTACTTC. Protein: CASSIDRYYEQYF.

In DNA, the CDR3 is TGTGCCAGCAAACTCGGGACAGGGCTCTACAATGAGCAGTTCTTC. This encodes CASKLGTGLYNEQFF. The V and J genes are TRBV5-6 and TRBJ2-1, with TRBD1 matching over 9 bases. V trimming: 6 bases; J trimming: 3 bases; junction bases outside the gene matches: 7. The V gene's germline CDR1 is SGHDT and CDR2 YYEEEE. The CDR3 is made up of 15 amino acids. Full variable domain (rest looked up from reference TRBV5-6 and TRBJ2-1): DAGVTQSPTHLIKTRGQQVTLRCSPKSGHDTVSWYQQALGQGPQFIFQYYEEEERQRGNFPDRFSGHQFPNYSSELNVNALLLGDSALYLCASKLGTGLYNEQFFGPGTRLTVL.

CDR3 nucleotides: TGTGCCAGCAGTGGGGAGGGGTGGGGCTACACCTTC. This encodes CASSGEGWGYTF. The chain employs TRBV2 and TRBJ1-2; maybe TRBD1 (5 bases). In germline, CDR1 is SNHLY, CDR2 FYNNEI. V lost 4 bases and J lost 8, with 11 bases in between. There are 12 residues in the CDR3.

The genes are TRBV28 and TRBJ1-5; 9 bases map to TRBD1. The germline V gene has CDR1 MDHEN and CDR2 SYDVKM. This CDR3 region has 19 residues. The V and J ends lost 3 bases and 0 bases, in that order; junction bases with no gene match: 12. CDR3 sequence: CASSFTRTGDTHSNQPQHF. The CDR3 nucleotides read TGTGCCAGCAGTTTCACACGGACAGGGGACACTCATAGCAATCAGCCCCAGCATTTT.

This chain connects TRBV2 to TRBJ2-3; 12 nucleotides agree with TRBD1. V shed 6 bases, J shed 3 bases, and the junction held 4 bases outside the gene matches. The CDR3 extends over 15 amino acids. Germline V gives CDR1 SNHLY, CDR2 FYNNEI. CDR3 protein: CASRWDRGPTDTQYF. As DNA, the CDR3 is TGTGCCAGCAGATGGGACAGGGGGCCGACAGATACGCAGTATTTT.

The CDR3 loop is CASSPGTSGRGQAYEQYF. CDR3 coding DNA: TGTGCCAGCTCACCGGGGACTAGCGGGAGAGGGCAAGCCTACGAGCAGTACTTC. The chain combines TRBV18 with TRBJ2-7; TRBD2 aligns across 14 bases. After removal of 3 bases from V and 2 bases from J, the junction contained 9 bases not matched to a gene. CDR1 and CDR2 from the germline V gene are KGHSH and LQKENI. The CDR3 runs to 18 residues.

CDR3 nucleotide sequence: TGTGCCAGCAGTGAATTGGGCTCCAATGGCTACACCTTC. It codes for CASSELGSNGYTF. The V and J genes are TRBV6-1 and TRBJ1-2; D is uncertain. This CDR3 is 13 amino acids long. Germline-derived CDR1 and CDR2 are MNHNS and SASEGT. V lost 2 bases and J 6 bases, leaving 10 bases between the germline ends.

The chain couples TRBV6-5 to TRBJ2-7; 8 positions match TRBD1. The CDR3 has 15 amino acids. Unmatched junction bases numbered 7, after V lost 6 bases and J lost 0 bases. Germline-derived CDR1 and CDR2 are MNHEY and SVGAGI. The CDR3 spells CASSSRGRRSYEQYF. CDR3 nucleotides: TGTGCCAGCAGCAGCAGGGGGCGCCGCTCCTACGAGCAGTACTTC.

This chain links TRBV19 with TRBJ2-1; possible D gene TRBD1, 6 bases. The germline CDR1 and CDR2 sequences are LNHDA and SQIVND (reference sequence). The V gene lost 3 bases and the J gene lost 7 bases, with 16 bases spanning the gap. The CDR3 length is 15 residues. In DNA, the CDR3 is TGTGCCAGTAGTATGGGACACGGATGGATGAATGAGCAGTTCTTC. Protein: CASSMGHGWMNEQFF.

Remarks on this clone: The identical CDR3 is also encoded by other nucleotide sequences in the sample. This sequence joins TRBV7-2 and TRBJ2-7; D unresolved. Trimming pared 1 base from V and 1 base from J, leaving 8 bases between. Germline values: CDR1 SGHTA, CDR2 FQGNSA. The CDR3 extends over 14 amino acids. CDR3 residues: CASSLGVGSYEQYF. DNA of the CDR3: TGTGCCAGCAGCTTAGGTGTTGGGTCCTACGAGCAGTACTTC.

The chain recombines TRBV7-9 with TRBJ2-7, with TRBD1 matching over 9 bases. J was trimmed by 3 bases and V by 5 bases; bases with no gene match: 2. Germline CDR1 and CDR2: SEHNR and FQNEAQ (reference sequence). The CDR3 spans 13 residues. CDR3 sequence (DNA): TGTGCCAGCAGCCCGGGACAGGGCTACGAGCAGTACTTC. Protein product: CASSPGQGYEQYF.

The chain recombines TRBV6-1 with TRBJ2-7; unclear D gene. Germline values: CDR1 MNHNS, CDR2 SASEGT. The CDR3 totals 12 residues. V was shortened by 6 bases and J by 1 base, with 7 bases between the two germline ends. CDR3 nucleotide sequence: TGTGCCAGCAGGGCGCAGTCCTACGAGCAGTACTTC. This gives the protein CASRAQSYEQYF.

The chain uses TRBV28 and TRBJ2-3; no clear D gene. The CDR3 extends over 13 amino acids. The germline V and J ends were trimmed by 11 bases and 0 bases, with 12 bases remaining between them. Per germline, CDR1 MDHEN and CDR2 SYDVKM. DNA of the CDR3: TGTGCCTCCCTTTATACTAGCACAGATACGCAGTATTTT. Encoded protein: CASLYTSTDTQYF. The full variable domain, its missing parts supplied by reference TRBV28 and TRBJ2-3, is DVKVTQSSRYLVKRTGEKVFLECVQDMDHENMFWYRQDPGLGLRLIYFSYDVKMKEKGDIPEGYSVSREKKERFSLILESASTNQTSMYLCASLYTSTDTQYFGPGTRLTVL.

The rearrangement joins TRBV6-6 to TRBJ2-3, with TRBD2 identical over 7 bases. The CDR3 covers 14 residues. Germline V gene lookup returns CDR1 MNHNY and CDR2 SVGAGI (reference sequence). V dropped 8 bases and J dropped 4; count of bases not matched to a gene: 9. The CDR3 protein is CASYDLGGSDTQYF. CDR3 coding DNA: TGTGCCAGCTACGATCTGGGGGGGTCAGATACGCAGTATTTT.

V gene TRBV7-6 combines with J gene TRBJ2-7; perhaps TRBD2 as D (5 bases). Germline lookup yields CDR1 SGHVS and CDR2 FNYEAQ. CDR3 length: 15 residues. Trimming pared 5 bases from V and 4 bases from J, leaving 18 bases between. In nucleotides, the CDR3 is TGTGCCAGCAGCCCCGGGAAGTGGGGAAGGTACGAGCAGTACTTC. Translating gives CASSPGKWGRYEQYF.

CDR3 in amino acids: CASRFSGSDGDTQYF. In DNA, the CDR3 is TGTGCCAGCAGATTTAGCGGGAGTGATGGAGATACGCAGTATTTT. The chain has TRBV28 and TRBJ2-3, with 9 bases that match TRBD2. V trimming: 6 bases; J trimming: 5 bases; junction bases outside the gene matches: 9. This CDR3 spans 15 amino acids. Germline V gives CDR1 MDHEN, CDR2 SYDVKM.

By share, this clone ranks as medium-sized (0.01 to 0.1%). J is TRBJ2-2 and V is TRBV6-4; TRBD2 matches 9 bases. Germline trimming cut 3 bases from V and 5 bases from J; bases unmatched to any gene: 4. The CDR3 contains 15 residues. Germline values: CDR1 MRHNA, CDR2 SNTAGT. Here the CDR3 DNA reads TGTGCCAGCAGTGAGAGCGGGGGGACTACCGGGGAGCTGTTTTTT. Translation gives CASSESGGTTGELFF.

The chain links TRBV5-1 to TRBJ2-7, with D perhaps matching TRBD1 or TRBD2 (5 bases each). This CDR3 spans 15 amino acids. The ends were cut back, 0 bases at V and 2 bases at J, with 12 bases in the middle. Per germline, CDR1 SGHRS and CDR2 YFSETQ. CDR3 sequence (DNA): TGCGCCAGCAGCTTGGGGGGGAATCTTGCCTACGAGCAGTACTTC. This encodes CASSLGGNLAYEQYF.

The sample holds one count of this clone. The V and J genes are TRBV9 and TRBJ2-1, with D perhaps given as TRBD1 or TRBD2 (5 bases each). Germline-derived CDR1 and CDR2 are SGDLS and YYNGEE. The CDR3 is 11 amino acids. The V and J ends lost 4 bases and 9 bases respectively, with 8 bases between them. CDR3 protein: CASSKRGEQFF. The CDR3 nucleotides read TGTGCCAGCAGCAAGAGGGGTGAGCAGTTCTTC. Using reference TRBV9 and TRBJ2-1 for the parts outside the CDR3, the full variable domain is DSGVTQTPKHLITATGQRVTLRCSPRSGDLSVYWYQQSLDQGLQFLIQYYNGEERAKGNILERFSAQQFPDLHSELNLSSLELGDSALYFCASSKRGEQFFGPGTRLTVL.